One and the same sample provided the 22 T cell receptor beta chains below, sequenced in a study of shared clonotypes between healthy human individuals. Using immunoSEQ multiplex PCR, the repertoire was profiled, and TCRdb retains in-frame clones only, with some absent. This table holds millions of clones, approximately 94% found once. Positively selected for CCR7, the CD45RO-negative cells used as naive CD8 cells excluded terminally differentiated effector memory CD45RA+ cells. The material sequenced was naive CD8+ T cells from PBMCs. These receptors were obtained from a man aged 18 to 35 in good health. Some clones in this sample may be carry-over from other donors' samples.

The chain links TRBV6-1 to TRBJ1-5, with no clear D. The CDR3 runs to 14 residues. Germline CDR1 is MNHNS and CDR2 is SASEGT. Trimming removed 4 bases at V and 2 bases at J, with 9 bases between. In DNA form, the CDR3 reads TGTGCCAGCAGTGCGAGTGCGGGCAATCAGCCCCAGCATTTT. Encoded protein: CASSASAGNQPQHF.

The chain employs TRBV5-8 and TRBJ2-7; 7 bases map to TRBD2. The J segment lost 2 bases and the V segment lost 4 bases, leaving 9 bases of the junction unmatched. The germline V gene encodes CDR1 SGHTS and CDR2 YDEGEE. The CDR3 runs to 15 residues. The chain's CDR3 is CASSPLGGVPYEQYF. The CDR3 DNA sequence: TGTGCCAGCAGCCCACTTGGGGGGGTTCCCTACGAGCAGTACTTC.

This chain connects TRBV6-1 to TRBJ1-2, with D perhaps matching TRBD1 (5 bases). Trimming stripped 4 bases from V and 4 bases from J, with 19 bases between. The CDR3 is made up of 16 amino acids. Germline-derived CDR1 and CDR2 are MNHNS and SASEGT. CDR3 sequence (DNA): TGTGCCAGCAGTGGAACAGGACTAGGGTTACGCTATGGCTACACCTTC. As protein: CASSGTGLGLRYGYTF.

Comments on this clone: This same CDR3 is encoded by further DNA sequences in the sample. This chain links TRBV27 with TRBJ2-1; TRBD2 might be the D (5 bases). This CDR3 contains 15 residues. Trimming stripped 2 bases from V and 0 bases from J, with 8 bases between. Germline CDR1 is MNHEY and CDR2 is SMNVEV (reference sequence). The CDR3 loop is CASSLVGSSYNEQFF. CDR3 DNA sequence: TGTGCCAGCAGTTTAGTAGGGAGCTCCTACAATGAGCAGTTCTTC.

This chain connects TRBV28 to TRBJ2-3, with 13 nucleotides matching TRBD2. The length of the CDR3 is 17 residues. Germline assignment: CDR1 MDHEN and CDR2 SYDVKM. After removal of 6 bases from V and 7 bases from J, the junction contained 13 bases not matched to a gene. CDR3 DNA: TGTGCCAGCAGGGGCACGGGACTAGCGGGATCTTGGAATACGCAGTATTTT. It codes for CASRGTGLAGSWNTQYF.

The DNA of the CDR3 is TGTGCCCGCGCCCGGGGACAGGATTCCTACGAGCAGTACTTC. Residues: CARARGQDSYEQYF. The chain recombines TRBV21-1 with TRBJ2-7; TRBD1 is taken as the D call from the table, unchecked against the DNA. TRBV21-1 is shown as a pseudogene. The CDR3 runs 14 residues.

This chain joins TRBV7-9 and TRBJ2-5; no reliable D call. This CDR3 is built from 14 residues. Deletions cut 5 bases from V and 1 base from J, with 11 bases between. Germline lookup yields CDR1 SEHNR and CDR2 FQNEAQ (reference sequence). The CDR3 DNA reads TGTGCCAGCAGCGGATCGGCCAGCCAAGAGACCCAGTACTTC. Protein sequence: CASSGSASQETQYF.

This clone was detected only once. The chain uses TRBV28 and TRBJ1-2; possibly TRBD1 for D (5 bases). The V end lost 5 bases, the J end lost 1 base, and 14 bases lay between the germline ends. Germline loops: CDR1 MDHEN, CDR2 SYDVKM. The CDR3 has 15 residues. Written as DNA, the CDR3 is TGTGCCAGCAGTCCCTGGGGCAGTTTTAACTATGGCTACACCTTC. Its protein is CASSPWGSFNYGYTF.

The chain couples TRBV6-1 to TRBJ2-5, with D uncertain. The germline V gene encodes CDR1 MNHNS and CDR2 SASEGT. Trimming took 4 bases from V and 2 from J, leaving 17 bases between them. The CDR3 loop spans 16 amino acids. CDR3 in amino acids: CASSVRGLVTQETQYF. The CDR3 DNA sequence: TGTGCCAGCAGTGTCCGTGGGCTCGTAACTCAAGAGACCCAGTACTTC.

V is TRBV18 and J is TRBJ2-1, with 16 nucleotides matching TRBD2. With V trimmed by 3 bases and J by 8 bases, 7 bases remained unmatched. Germline V gene sequence: CDR1 KGHSH, CDR2 LQKENI. This CDR3 has 17 residues. CDR3 sequence: CASSPGTSGRAWDEQFF. As DNA, the CDR3 is TGTGCCAGCTCACCGGGGACTAGCGGGAGGGCCTGGGATGAGCAGTTCTTC.

The genes are TRBV7-8 and TRBJ2-1; 8 bases fit TRBD2. Trimming took 1 base from V and 1 from J; bases not matched to a gene: 6. In germline, CDR1 is SGHVS, CDR2 FQNEAQ. This CDR3 has 17 residues. CDR3 DNA: TGTGCCAGCAGCTTAGTTGTAGCGGGATCGTCCTACAATGAGCAGTTCTTC. It yields the protein CASSLVVAGSSYNEQFF. The full variable domain, rest sourced from reference TRBV7-8 and TRBJ2-1, is GAGVSQSPRYKVAKRGQDVALRCDPISGHVSLFWYQQALGQGPEFLTYFQNEAQLDKSGLPSDRFFAERPEGSVSTLKIQRTQQEDSAVYLCASSLVVAGSSYNEQFFGPGTRLTVL.

To note about this clone: Distinct nucleotide sequences in the sample also encode this CDR3. The gene calls are TRBV19 and TRBJ2-3; TRBD2 agrees at 7 bases. The germline gives CDR1 LNHDA, CDR2 SQIVND (reference sequence). CDR3 length: 15 residues. V lost 3 bases and J lost 1; bases outside the gene matches: 4. Here the CDR3 DNA reads TGTGCCAGTAGTATCCGACTAGCCGGCACAGATACGCAGTATTTT. This encodes CASSIRLAGTDTQYF.

This clone was found once. The chain has TRBV2 and TRBJ2-4; 10 nucleotides match TRBD1. This CDR3 comprises 15 residues. V lost 6 bases and J lost 10; bases outside the gene matches: 12. CDR1 and CDR2 from the germline V gene are SNHLY and FYNNEI. The CDR3 sequence: CASSEGGQGIFIQYF. Written as DNA, the CDR3 is TGTGCCAGCAGCGAGGGGGGACAGGGGATCTTTATTCAGTACTTC.

This chain links TRBV10-2 with TRBJ2-7; D unclear. The CDR3 has 12 residues. The V gene lost 0 bases and the J gene lost 7 bases, with 7 bases spanning the gap. Germline CDR1 is WSHSY and CDR2 is SAAADI. CDR3: CASSESFREQYF. DNA for the CDR3: TGCGCCAGCAGTGAGTCGTTTAGGGAGCAGTACTTC.

The chain links TRBV7-7 to TRBJ2-1; 9 bases are shared with TRBD2. The CDR3 runs to 15 residues. Germline V gene lookup returns CDR1 SSHAT and CDR2 FNYEAQ (reference sequence). V lost 2 bases to trimming and J lost 4 bases; unmatched junction nucleotides: 3. CDR3: CASSLRLAEYNEQFF. CDR3 sequence (DNA): TGTGCCAGCAGCTTAAGACTAGCGGAGTACAATGAGCAGTTCTTC.

This clone showed up just once. J is TRBJ2-1 and V is TRBV27, with 10 bases aligning to TRBD2. J lost 9 bases, V lost 7 bases, and 9 bases had no gene match. Germline-derived CDR1 and CDR2 are MNHEY and SMNVEV (reference sequence). This CDR3 is built from 14 residues. The CDR3 spells CASTKRGGFVEQFF. CDR3 in DNA: TGTGCCAGCACTAAGCGGGGGGGTTTTGTTGAGCAGTTCTTC.

The V gene is TRBV6-5, the J gene TRBJ1-5; the D gene is possibly TRBD1 (5 bases). The ends were cut back, 7 bases at V and 0 bases at J, with 10 bases in the middle. This CDR3 is 14 amino acids long. Germline V gene data show CDR1 as MNHEY and CDR2 as SVGAGI. CDR3 DNA sequence: TGTGCCAGCAAACAGGATTATAGCAATCAGCCCCAGCATTTT. It codes for CASKQDYSNQPQHF.

CDR3 bases: TGCAGCGTTGGGTTGACAGACAGCCACAATGGAGGCTACACCTTC. It is translated as CSVGLTDSHNGGYTF. V and J are TRBV29-1 and TRBJ1-2; D is perhaps TRBD1 (5 bases). Germline V gene data show CDR1 as SQVTM and CDR2 as ANQGSEA. Trimming left V 4 bases short and J 8 bases short, with 23 bases between. There are 15 residues in the CDR3.

The chain employs TRBV5-1 and TRBJ1-1, with D perhaps TRBD1 (5 bases). V lost 6 bases to trimming and J lost 0 bases, with 9 bases between them. The CDR3 consists of 13 residues. The V gene's germline CDR1 is SGHRS and CDR2 YFSETQ. The CDR3 sequence is CASTGLVNTEAFF. CDR3 DNA: TGCGCCAGCACAGGGTTGGTGAACACTGAAGCTTTCTTT.

The chain joins TRBV11-2 to TRBJ2-2; TRBD2 agrees at 8 bases. CDR1 and CDR2 (germline): SGHAT, FQNNGV. The CDR3 has 19 amino acids. J lost 4 bases, V lost 0 bases, and 13 bases had no gene match. The CDR3 region is CASSLDSRSSSGLTGELFF. CDR3 coding DNA: TGTGCCAGCAGCTTAGATTCGAGGTCTTCTAGCGGGCTCACCGGGGAGCTGTTTTTT.

The V gene is TRBV7-9, the J gene TRBJ2-7; a weak D match, TRBD1 (5 bases). The CDR3 covers 13 residues. Germline values: CDR1 SEHNR, CDR2 FQNEAQ (reference sequence). V was trimmed by 5 bases and J by 5 bases, leaving 13 bases between them. This chain's CDR3 is CASSPPVGDEQYF. The DNA for the CDR3 is TGTGCCAGCAGCCCCCCCGTAGGGGACGAGCAGTACTTC.

The V and J genes are TRBV5-1 and TRBJ1-3, with D maybe TRBD1 (6 bases). The CDR3 covers 17 residues. The V end lost 1 base, the J end lost 1 base, and 15 bases lay between the germline ends. Germline V gene lookup returns CDR1 SGHRS and CDR2 YFSETQ. The CDR3 sequence: CASSLPRTDPSGNTIYF. DNA for the CDR3: TGCGCCAGCAGCTTGCCCCGGACAGATCCTTCTGGAAACACCATATATTTT.